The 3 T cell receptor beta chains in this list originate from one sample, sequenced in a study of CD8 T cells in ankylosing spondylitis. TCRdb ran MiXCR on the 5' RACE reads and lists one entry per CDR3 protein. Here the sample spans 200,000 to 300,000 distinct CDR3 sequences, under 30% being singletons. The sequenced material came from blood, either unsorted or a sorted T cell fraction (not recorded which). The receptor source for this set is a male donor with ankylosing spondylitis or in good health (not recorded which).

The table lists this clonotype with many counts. The CDR3 loop reads CASILGGPGANVLTF. DNA for the CDR3: TGTGCCAGCATCCTAGGGGGGCCCGGGGCCAACGTCCTGACTTTC. V is TRBV12-3 or TRBV12-4 and J is TRBJ2-6, with D possibly called TRBD1 or TRBD2 (6 bases each). CDR3 length: 15 residues. Between the trimmed V and J ends, which lost 7 bases and 4 bases, there was a span of 14 bases.

The CDR3 protein is CASSVVEQFF. The CDR3 region has the DNA TGTGCCAGCAGCGTTGTGGAGCAGTTCTTC. The J gene is TRBJ2-1, the V gene TRBV2; D unclear. Trimming took 6 bases from V and 10 from J, leaving 7 bases between them. Germline V gene sequence: CDR1 SNHLY, CDR2 FYNNEI. There are 10 residues in the CDR3.

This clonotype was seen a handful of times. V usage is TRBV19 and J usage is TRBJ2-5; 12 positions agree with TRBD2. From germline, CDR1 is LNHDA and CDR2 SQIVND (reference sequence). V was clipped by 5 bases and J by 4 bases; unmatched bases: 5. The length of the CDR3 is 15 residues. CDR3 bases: TGTGCCAGTAGTCCTCGGACTAGCGGGGTAGAGACCCAGTACTTC. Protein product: CASSPRTSGVETQYF. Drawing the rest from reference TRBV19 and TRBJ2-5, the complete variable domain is DGGITQSPKYLFRKEGQNVTLSCEQNLNHDAMYWYRQDPGQGLRLIYYSQIVNDFQKGDIAEGYSVSREKKESFPLTVTSAQKNPTAFYLCASSPRTSGVETQYFGPGTRLLVL.